This T cell receptor beta chain was recovered during a study of T-cell reconstitution after alpha-beta-depleted transplantation in children listed by TCRdb under 2016. With regard to the full study: The study quantitatively tracked T-cell immune reconstitution after TCRalphabeta/CD19-depleted allogeneic hematopoietic cell transplantation in children using TCR repertoire profiling.

This sample's treatment or condition label indicates: allogeneic hematopoietic cell transplantation with graft depleted of TCRalphabeta T cells and CD19 B cells. The transplant recipients were children given TCRalphabeta/CD19-depleted allogeneic hematopoietic cell grafts. To prepare the library, PCR was applied. TCRdb names Illumina HiSeq 2500 as the instrument used. TCR libraries were prepared with molecular barcoding, using unique molecular identifiers to normalize TCRbeta repertoire quantification. TCRdb's own reprocessing of the public reads used fastp at Q25 and MiXCR and kept productive beta chains. Each entry merges the rows of one CDR3 protein and shows their most common DNA and genes. This sample has a few hundred thousand distinct CDR3 sequences in its table, and 27% of those were observed once. Together, the top ten hold around a third of the sample. The research as a whole found: The apparently early alphabetaT-cell count recovery about two months after transplant was reportedly dependent on only several hundred rapidly expanded clones derived from non-depleted graft cells. Hyperexpanded clone frequencies declined over subsequent months; after one year, T-cell counts and TCRbeta diversity were mostly attributed to newly produced T cells. In some patients, the high TCRbeta diversity seen at day 60 was put down to recipient T cells and intrathymic progenitors that had survived conditioning.

With respect to this clonotype: The specificity of this receptor is unknown. Base quality data are lacking; no much larger clone is found one base away.

The receptor was isolated from a boy in the first two years of life with Wiskott-Aldrich syndrome, due to receive a stem cell transplant. The sequences come from PBMCs, collected before TCRalphabeta/CD19-depleted stem cell transplant.

The DNA reads as follows: TGCAGTGCTAAGAAAGCGGGAGGGCGTGGCGGGGAGCTGTTTTTT. This sequence encodes CSAKKAGGRGGELFF. The rearranged segments are TRBV20-1 and TRBJ2-2; 10 bases in between match TRBD2. The CDR3 spans 15 residues, from the cysteine through the phenylalanine. Kept here is only the CDR3 DNA, which spans 45 bases and is read in frame from base 1. The germline V gene (reference sequence) gives CDR1 as DFQATT and CDR2 as SNEGSKA. Relative to germline, V is missing 4 bases and J is missing 7 bases, with 9 bases of the junction outside any gene match.